This T cell receptor (beta chain) emerged from a study of shared clonotypes between healthy human individuals. Study information: Three plates each covered CD4 naive and memory; CD8 naive two, CD8 memory one. Points from the study as a whole: In four donors, around 5% of naive CD4 clonotypes appeared in common.

In the case of this clone: The antigen is unknown.

Free of recent acute infections or vaccinations, the donors were healthy HIV-negative adults. V lost 6 bases to trimming and J lost 4 bases; unmatched junction nucleotides: 9. CDR1 and CDR2 from the germline V gene are SNHLY and FYNNEI. This CDR3 is built from 17 residues. Here immunoSEQ multiplex PCR was the method, and the copy in TCRdb shows in-frame clones only, minus some. This table holds approximately 2,000,000 clones, around 93% found once. Sequenced input: naive CD4+ T cells from PBMCs. The sample's subset: CD45RA+ positively selected. The sequence was collected from a man aged 18 to 29 in good health. Some clones in this sample may be carry-over from other donors' samples. The chain employs TRBV2 and TRBJ2-2, with 12 bases that match TRBD2. DNA for the CDR3: TGTGCCAGCAGGGTCGGACTAGCGGGAAGTTTCACCGGGGAGCTGTTTTTT. Encoded protein: CASRVGLAGSFTGELFF.